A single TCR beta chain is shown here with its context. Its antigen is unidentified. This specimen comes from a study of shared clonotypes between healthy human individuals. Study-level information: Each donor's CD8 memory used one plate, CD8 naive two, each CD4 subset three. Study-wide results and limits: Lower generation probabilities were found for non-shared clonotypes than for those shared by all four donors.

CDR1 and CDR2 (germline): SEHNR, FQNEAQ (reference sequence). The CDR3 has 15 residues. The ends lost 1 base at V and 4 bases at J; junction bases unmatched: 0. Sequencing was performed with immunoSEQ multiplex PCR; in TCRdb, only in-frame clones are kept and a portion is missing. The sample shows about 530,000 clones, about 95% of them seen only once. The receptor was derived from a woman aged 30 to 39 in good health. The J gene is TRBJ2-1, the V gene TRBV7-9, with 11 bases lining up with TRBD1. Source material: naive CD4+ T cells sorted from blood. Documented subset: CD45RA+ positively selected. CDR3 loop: CASSLGDRGYNEQFF. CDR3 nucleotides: TGTGCCAGCAGCTTAGGGGACAGGGGGTACAATGAGCAGTTCTTC.